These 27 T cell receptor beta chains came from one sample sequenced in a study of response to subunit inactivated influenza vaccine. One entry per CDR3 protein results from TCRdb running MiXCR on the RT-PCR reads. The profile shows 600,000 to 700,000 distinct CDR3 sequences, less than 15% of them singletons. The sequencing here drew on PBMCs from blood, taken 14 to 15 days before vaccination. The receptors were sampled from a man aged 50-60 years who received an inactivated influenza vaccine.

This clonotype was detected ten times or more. DNA for the CDR3: TGTGCCAGCAGTTATTTACTGTCAACCGACTACGAGCAGTACTTC. Translated, it gives CASSYLLSTDYEQYF. The gene calls are TRBV6-5 and TRBJ2-7; no clear D. This CDR3 spans 15 amino acids. The V and J ends lost 3 bases and 3 bases respectively, with 15 bases between them. CDR1 is MNHEY, CDR2 SVGAGI, per germline.

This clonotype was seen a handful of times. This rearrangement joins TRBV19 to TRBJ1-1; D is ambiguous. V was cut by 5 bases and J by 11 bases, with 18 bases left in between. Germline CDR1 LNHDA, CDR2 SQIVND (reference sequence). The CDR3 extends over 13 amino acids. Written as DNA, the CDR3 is TGTGCCAGTAGTGACTTCGAGGGTCCTTCGGCTTTCTTT. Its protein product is CASSDFEGPSAFF.

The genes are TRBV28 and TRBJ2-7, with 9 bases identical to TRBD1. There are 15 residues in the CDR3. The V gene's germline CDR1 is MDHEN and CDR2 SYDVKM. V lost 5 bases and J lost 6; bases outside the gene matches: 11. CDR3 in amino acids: CASSPQRTGEFEQYF. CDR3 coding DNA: TGTGCCAGCAGTCCCCAAAGGACAGGGGAATTCGAGCAGTACTTC.

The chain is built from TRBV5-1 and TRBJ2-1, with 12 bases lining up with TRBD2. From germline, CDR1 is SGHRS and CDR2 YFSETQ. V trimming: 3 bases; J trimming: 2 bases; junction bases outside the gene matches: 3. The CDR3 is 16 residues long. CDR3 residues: CASSSRLAGAYNEQFF. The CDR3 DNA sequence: TGCGCCAGCAGCTCCCGACTAGCGGGGGCCTACAATGAGCAGTTCTTC.

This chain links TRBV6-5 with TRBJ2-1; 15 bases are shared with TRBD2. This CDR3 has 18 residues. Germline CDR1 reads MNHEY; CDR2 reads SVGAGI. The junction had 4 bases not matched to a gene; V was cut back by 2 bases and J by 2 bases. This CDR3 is CASSYGLAGGMTYNEQFF. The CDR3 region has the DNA TGTGCCAGCAGTTACGGACTAGCGGGAGGGATGACCTACAATGAGCAGTTCTTC.

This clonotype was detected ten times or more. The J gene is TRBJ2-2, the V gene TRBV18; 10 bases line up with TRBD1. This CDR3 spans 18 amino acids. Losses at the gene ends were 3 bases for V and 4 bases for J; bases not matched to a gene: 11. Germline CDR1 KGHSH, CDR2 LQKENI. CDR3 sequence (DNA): TGTGCCAGCTCACCTCAGACCGGGACAGGGGTACTCACCGGGGAGCTGTTTTTT. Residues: CASSPQTGTGVLTGELFF.

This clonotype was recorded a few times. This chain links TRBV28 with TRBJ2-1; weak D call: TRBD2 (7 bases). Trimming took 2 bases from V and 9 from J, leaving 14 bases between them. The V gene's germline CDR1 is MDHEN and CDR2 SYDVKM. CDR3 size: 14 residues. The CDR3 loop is CASSLTRGGSEQFF. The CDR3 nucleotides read TGTGCCAGCAGTTTAACGAGGGGGGGGAGTGAGCAGTTCTTC.

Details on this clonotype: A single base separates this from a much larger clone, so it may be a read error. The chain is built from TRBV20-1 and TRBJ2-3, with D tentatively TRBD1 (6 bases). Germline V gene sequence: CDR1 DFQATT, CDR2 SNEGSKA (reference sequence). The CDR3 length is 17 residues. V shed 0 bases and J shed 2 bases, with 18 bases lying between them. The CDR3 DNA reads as TGCAGTGCTAGAGATCTAGTGGACAGTCGAGACACAGATACGCAGTATTTT. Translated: CSARDLVDSRDTDTQYF.

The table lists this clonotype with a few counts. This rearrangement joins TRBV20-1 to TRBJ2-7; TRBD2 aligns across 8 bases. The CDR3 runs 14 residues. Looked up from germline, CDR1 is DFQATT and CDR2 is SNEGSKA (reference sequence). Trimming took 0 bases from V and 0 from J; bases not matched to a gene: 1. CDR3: CSARELAVSYEQYF. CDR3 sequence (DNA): TGCAGTGCTAGAGAACTAGCGGTCTCCTACGAGCAGTACTTC.

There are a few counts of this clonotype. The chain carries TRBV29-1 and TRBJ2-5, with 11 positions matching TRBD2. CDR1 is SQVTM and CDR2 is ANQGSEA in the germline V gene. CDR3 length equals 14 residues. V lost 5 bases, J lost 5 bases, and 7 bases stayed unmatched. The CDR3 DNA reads TGCAGCGTTTTACCGGGACTAGCGGAGGAGACCCAGTACTTC. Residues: CSVLPGLAEETQYF.

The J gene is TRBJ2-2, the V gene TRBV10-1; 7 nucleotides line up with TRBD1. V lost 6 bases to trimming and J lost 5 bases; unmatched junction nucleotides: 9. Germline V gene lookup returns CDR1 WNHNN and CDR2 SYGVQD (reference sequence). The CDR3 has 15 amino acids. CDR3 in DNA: TGCGCCAGCAGGGGAACCGACAGGGATACCGGGGAGCTGTTTTTT. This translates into CASRGTDRDTGELFF.

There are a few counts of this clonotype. The CDR3 reads CATSRAGTENSPLHF. The CDR3 bases are TGTGCCACCAGCAGAGCAGGGACAGAAAATTCACCCCTCCACTTT. This rearrangement joins TRBV15 to TRBJ1-6; 7 bases are a match to TRBD1. The CDR3 loop spans 15 amino acids. V was pared by 1 base and J by 7 bases, with 4 bases of the junction left unmatched. Germline CDR1 reads LNHNV; CDR2 reads YYDKDF (reference sequence).

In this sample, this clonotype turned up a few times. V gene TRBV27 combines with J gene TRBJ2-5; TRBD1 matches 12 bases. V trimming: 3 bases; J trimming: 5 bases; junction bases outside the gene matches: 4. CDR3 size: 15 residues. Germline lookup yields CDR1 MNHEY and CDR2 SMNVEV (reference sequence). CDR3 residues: CASSFGGTGGETQYF. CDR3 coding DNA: TGTGCCAGCAGTTTCGGGGGGACAGGGGGCGAGACCCAGTACTTC.

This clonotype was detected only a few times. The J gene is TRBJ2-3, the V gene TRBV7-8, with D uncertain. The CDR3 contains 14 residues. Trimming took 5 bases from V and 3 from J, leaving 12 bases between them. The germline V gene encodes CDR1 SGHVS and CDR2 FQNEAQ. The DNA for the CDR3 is TGTGCCAGCAGCCCCCTTTCGGTGACAGATACGCAGTATTTT. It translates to CASSPLSVTDTQYF.

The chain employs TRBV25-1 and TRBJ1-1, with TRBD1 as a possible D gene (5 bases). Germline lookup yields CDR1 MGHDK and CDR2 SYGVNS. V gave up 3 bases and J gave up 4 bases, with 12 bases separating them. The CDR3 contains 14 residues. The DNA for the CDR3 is TGTGCCAGCAGTGAGCAGGGAGGAACCACTGAAGCTTTCTTT. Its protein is CASSEQGGTTEAFF. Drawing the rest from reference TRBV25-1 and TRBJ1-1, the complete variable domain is EADIYQTPRYLVIGTGKKITLECSQTMGHDKMYWYQQDPGMELHLIHYSYGVNSTEKGDLSSESTVSRIRTEHFPLTLESARPSHTSQYLCASSEQGGTTEAFFGQGTRLTVV.

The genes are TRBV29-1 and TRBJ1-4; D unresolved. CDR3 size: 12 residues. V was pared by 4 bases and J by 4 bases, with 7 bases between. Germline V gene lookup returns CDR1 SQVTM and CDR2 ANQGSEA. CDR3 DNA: TGCAGCGTTGTCAACGGTAATGAAAAACTGTTTTTT. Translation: CSVVNGNEKLFF.

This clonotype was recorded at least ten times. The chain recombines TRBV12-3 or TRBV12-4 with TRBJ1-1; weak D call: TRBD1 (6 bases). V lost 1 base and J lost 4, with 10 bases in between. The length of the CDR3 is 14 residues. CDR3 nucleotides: TGTGCCAGCAGTTTAGGAGGGGGAGGCACTGAAGCTTTCTTT. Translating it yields CASSLGGGGTEAFF.

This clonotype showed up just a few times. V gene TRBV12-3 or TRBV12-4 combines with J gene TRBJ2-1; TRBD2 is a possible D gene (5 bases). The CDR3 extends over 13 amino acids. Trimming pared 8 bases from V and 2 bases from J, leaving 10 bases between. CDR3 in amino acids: CASRDSTYNEQFF. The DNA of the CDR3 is TGTGCCAGCCGGGATTCCACCTACAATGAGCAGTTCTTC.

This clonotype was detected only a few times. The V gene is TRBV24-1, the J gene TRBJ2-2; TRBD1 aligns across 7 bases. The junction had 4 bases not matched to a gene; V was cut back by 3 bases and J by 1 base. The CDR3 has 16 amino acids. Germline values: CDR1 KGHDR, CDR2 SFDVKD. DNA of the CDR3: TGTGCCACCAGTGATCCCCGGACAGGGAACACCGGGGAGCTGTTTTTT. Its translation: CATSDPRTGNTGELFF.

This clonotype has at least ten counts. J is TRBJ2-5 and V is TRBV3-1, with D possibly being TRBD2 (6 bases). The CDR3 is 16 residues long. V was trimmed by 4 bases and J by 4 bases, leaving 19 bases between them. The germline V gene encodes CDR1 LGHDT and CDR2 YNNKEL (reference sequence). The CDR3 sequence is CASSLSVLASSETQYF. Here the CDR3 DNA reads TGTGCCAGCAGCCTAAGTGTCCTAGCGTCATCAGAGACCCAGTACTTC.

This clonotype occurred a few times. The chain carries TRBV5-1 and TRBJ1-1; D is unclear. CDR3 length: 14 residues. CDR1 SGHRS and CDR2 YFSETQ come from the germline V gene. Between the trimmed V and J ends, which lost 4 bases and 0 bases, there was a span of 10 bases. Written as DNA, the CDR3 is TGCGCCAGCAGCGACCAAGGGATGAACACTGAAGCTTTCTTT. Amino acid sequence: CASSDQGMNTEAFF.

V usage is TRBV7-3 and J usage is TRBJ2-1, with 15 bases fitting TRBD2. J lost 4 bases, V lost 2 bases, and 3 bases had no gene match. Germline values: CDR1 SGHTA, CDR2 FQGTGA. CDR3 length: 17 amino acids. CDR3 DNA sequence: TGTGCCAGCAGCTTAGCCGGGACTAGCGGGGGGTACAATGAGCAGTTCTTC. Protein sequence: CASSLAGTSGGYNEQFF.

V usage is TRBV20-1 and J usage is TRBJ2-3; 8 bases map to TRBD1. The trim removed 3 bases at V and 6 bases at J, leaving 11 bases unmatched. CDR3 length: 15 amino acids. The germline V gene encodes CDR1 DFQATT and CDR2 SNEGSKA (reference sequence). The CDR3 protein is CSARDRDGLWDTQYF. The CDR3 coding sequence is TGCAGTGCTAGGGACAGGGATGGATTATGGGATACGCAGTATTTT.

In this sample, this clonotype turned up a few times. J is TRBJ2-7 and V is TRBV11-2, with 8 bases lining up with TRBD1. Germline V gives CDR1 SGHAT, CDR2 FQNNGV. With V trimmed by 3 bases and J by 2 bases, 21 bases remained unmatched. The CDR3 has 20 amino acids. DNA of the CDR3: TGTGCCAGCAGCTTGAGGTTCCGGACCGCCGGGACAGGCCAAGCCTACGAGCAGTACTTC. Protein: CASSLRFRTAGTGQAYEQYF.

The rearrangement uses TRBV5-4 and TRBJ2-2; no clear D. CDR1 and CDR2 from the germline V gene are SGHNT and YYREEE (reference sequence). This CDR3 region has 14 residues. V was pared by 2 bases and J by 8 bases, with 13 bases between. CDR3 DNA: TGTGCCAGCAGCTTTCGGCAGGCCGCTGGGGAGCTGTTTTTT. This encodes CASSFRQAAGELFF.

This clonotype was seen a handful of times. The CDR3 loop reads CSVGTGGSGELFF. CDR3 sequence (DNA): TGCAGCGTTGGGACAGGGGGTTCCGGGGAGCTGTTTTTT. V and J are TRBV29-1 and TRBJ2-2; 10 positions agree with TRBD1. The CDR3 is 13 amino acids. CDR1 and CDR2 (germline): SQVTM, ANQGSEA. Trimming took 4 bases from V and 6 from J; bases not matched to a gene: 2.

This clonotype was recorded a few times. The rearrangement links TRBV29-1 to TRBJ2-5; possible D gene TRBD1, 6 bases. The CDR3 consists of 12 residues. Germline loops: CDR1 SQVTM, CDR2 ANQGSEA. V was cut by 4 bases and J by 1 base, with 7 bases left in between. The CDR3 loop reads CSVARGQETQYF. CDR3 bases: TGCAGCGTTGCCAGGGGCCAAGAGACCCAGTACTTC. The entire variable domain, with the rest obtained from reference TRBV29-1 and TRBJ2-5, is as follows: SAVISQKPSRDICQRGTSLTIQCQVDSQVTMMFWYRQQPGQSLTLIATANQGSEATYESGFVIDKFPISRPNLTFSTLTVSNMSPEDSSIYLCSVARGQETQYFGPGTRLLVL.